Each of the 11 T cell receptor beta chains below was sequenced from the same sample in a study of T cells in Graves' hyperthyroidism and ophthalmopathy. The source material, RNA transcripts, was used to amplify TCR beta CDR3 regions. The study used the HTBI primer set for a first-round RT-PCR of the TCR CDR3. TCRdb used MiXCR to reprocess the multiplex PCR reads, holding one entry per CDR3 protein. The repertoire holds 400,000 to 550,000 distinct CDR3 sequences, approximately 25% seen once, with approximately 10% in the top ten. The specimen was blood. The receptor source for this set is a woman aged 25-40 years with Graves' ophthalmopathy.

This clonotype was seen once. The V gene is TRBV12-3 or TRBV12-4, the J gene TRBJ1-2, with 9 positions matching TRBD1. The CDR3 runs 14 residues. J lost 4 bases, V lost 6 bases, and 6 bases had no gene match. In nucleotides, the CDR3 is TGTGCCAGCAGCGACAGGGGGAGTTTCTATGGCTACACCTTC. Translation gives CASSDRGSFYGYTF.

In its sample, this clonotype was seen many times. CDR3 in amino acids: CASSSGLAGYEQYF. Written as DNA, the CDR3 is TGTGCCAGCAGTTCGGGACTAGCCGGATACGAGCAGTACTTC. The V and J genes are TRBV11-2 and TRBJ2-7; 9 nucleotides match TRBD2. V shed 6 bases and J 4 bases; nucleotides not matched to a gene: 7. Germline CDR1 reads SGHAT; CDR2 reads FQNNGV. CDR3 length: 14 amino acids.

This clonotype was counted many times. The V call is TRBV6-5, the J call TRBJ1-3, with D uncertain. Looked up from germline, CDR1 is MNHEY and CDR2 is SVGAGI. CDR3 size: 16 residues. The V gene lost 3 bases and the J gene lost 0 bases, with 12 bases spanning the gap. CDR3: CASSYSLTSSGNTIYF. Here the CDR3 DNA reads TGTGCCAGCAGTTATTCCCTGACTAGCTCTGGAAACACCATATATTTT.

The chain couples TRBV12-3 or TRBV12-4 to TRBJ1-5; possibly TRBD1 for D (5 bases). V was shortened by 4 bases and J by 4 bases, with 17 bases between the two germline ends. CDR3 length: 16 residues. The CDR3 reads CASSSPSRGVNQPQHF. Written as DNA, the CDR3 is TGTGCCAGCAGTTCCCCGTCTCGAGGGGTGAATCAGCCCCAGCATTTT.

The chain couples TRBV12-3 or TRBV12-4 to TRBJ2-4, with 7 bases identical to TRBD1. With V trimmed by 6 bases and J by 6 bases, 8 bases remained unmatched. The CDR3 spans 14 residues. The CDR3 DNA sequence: TGTGCCAGCAGAGGAGGACAGGTTCCAAACATTCAGTACTTC. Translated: CASRGGQVPNIQYF.

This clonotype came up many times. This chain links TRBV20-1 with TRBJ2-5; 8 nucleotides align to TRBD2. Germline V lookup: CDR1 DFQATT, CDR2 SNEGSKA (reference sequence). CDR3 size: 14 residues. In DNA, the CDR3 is TGCAGCCCCGGGGGGGGGCCGTTTGGAGAGACCCAGTACTTC. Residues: CSPGGGPFGETQYF.

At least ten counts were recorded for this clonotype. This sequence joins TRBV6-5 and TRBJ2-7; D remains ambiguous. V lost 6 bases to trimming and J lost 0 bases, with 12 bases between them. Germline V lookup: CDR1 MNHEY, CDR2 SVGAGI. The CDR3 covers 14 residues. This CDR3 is CASRTQTSSYEQYF. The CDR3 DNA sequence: TGTGCCAGCAGGACACAGACCTCCTCCTACGAGCAGTACTTC.

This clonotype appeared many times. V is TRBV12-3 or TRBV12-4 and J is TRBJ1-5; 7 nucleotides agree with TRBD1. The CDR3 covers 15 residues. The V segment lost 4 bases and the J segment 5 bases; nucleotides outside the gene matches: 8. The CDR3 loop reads CASSYLNRGDQPQHF. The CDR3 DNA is TGTGCCAGCAGTTATCTAAACAGGGGAGATCAGCCCCAGCATTTT.

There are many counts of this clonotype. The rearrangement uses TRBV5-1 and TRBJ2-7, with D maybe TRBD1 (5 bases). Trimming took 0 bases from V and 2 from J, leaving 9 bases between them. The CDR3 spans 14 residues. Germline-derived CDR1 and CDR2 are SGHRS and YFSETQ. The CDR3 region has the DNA TGCGCCAGCAGCTTGGAGTTGGGGCCCTACGAGCAGTACTTC. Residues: CASSLELGPYEQYF.

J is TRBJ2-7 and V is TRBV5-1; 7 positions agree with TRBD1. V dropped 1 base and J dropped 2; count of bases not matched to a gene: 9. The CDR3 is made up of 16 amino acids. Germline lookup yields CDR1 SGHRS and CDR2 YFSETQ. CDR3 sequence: CASSLYTGQPTYEQYF. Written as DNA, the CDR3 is TGCGCCAGCAGCTTGTACACGGGACAGCCCACCTACGAGCAGTACTTC. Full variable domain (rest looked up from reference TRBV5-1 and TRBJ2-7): KAGVTQTPRYLIKTRGQQVTLSCSPISGHRSVSWYQQTPGQGLQFLFEYFSETQRNKGNFPGRFSGRQFSNSRSEMNVSTLELGDSALYLCASSLYTGQPTYEQYFGPGTRLTVT.

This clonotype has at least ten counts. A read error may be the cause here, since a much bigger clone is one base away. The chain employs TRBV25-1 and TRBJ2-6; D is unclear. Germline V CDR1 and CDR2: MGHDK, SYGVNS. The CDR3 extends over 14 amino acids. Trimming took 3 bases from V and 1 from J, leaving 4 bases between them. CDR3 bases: TGTGCCAGCAGTGACAGATCTGGGGCCAACGTCCTGACTTTC. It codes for CASSDRSGANVLTF.